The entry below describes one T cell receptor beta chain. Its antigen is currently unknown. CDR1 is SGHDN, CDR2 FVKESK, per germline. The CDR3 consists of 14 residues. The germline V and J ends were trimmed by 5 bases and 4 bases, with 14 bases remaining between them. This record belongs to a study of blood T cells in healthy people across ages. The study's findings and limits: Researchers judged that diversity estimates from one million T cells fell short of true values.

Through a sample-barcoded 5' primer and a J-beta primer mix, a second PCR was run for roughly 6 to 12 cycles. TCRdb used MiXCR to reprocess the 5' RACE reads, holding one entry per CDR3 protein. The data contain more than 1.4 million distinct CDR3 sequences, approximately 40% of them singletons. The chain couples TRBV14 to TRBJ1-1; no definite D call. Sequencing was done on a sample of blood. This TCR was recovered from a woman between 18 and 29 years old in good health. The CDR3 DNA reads TGTGCCAGCAGCTTAGAACCCCGGGTCACTGAAGCTTTCTTT. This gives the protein CASSLEPRVTEAFF.